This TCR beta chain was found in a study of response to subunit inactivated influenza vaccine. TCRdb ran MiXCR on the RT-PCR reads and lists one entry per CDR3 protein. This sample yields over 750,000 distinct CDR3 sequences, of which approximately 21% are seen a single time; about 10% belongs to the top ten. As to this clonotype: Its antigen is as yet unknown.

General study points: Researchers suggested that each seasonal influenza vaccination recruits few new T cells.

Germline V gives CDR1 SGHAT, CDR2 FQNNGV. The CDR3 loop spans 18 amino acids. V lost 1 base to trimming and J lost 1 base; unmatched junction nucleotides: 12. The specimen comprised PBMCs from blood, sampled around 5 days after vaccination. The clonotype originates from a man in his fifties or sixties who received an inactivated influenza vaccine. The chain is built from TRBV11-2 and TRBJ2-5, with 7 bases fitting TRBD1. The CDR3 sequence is CASSLVALIDRAQETQYF. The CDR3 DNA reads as TGTGCCAGCAGCTTAGTTGCTCTCATCGACAGGGCCCAAGAGACCCAGTACTTC.